The present T cell receptor beta chain was sequenced within a study of CD8 T cells in Susac syndrome (dated by TCRdb to between 2018 and 2021). About the full investigation: The study used repertoire sequencing to test whether antigen drove CD8+ T cell activation and differentiation in Susac syndrome.

What the study reported, not specific to this receptor: The number of individuals in the TCR sequencing and HLA analysis was recognized as being relatively small.

The germline V gene gives CDR1 as MDHEN and CDR2 as SYDVKM. The CDR3 goes from the cysteine to the phenylalanine over 11 residues. Solely the CDR3 DNA is kept, with 33 bases framed from the first base. Cut back by 0 bases and 8 bases, the V and J ends lie 4 bases apart. RNA was extracted using the RNeasy kit, and about 0.45 to 1 microgram was reverse transcribed with random hexamers. The immunoSEQ multiplex PCR assay, which covers 54 Vbeta and 13 Jbeta segments, was used to amplify TCR beta CDR3 regions. PCR amplification bias was corrected by using a synthetic template baseline for primer optimization and computational correction. From the authors' description of their analysis: Reads were assigned to V, D and J genes according to IMGT and analyzed in immunoSEQ Analyzer, with only productive sequences retained. Clonality was computed as one minus Shannon entropy normalized by log2 of the number of productive unique sequences. Public and private clones were assessed among the 100 most prevalent clones of each patient and control. Susac-specific clones were defined as absent from healthy and MS cohorts, around 1,000 published viral clones and other ImmuneACCESS disease sequences. TCRdb reworked the public reads: Q25 trimming with fastp, MiXCR clone assembly, productive beta chains retained. Every entry covers one CDR3 protein and lists the most common genes and DNA from its rows. The V and J calls, along with clone size, are taken from TCRdb and not from the paper's own processing. The sample yields 100,000 to 150,000 distinct CDR3 sequences; just under 95% were counted once. The ten largest make up over 0.07% of the sample.

In regard to this clonotype: Its antigen specificity is not known. Base qualities are not at hand, and no much larger clone is one base apart.

Peripheral blood CD8+ and CD4+ T cells from healthy donors, Susac syndrome patients and multiple sclerosis patients were profiled using high-throughput TCR beta sequencing. Healthy donors were age- and sex-matched controls. Bulk CD8+ and CD4+ T cells were purified by magnetic negative isolation, whereas CD8+ TEMRA cells were enriched by FACS. Blood was collected in EDTA tubes and processed within 24 hours, with PBMCs isolated through density gradient centrifugation. PBMCs intended for TCR sequencing were cryopreserved in liquid nitrogen and thawed later in a water bath at 37 degrees C. Purity of sorted or isolated CD4+, CD8+ and CD8+ TEMRA cells was at least 90%.

Sequenced input: CD4+ T cells from PBMCs. This TCR came from a human donor in good health. The rearrangement combines TRBV28 with TRBJ1-2, with an unclear D gene assignment. The sequence in DNA is TGTGCCAGCAGTTTATGGGACGGCTACACCTTC. Its protein is CASSLWDGYTF.